This TCR beta chain was identified during a study of human T cells and chemical hapten exposure. For the study at large: TCR yields per sample varied, mainly owing to small pooled library volume differences.

RNA extraction used unfractionated whole blood as the source of total RNA. During construction of the library, unique molecular identifiers were attached to individual cDNA molecules for quantitative, reproducible TCR counting. TCRdb independently ran MiXCR on the 5' RACE reads; one entry per CDR3 protein. Of around 82,000 distinct CDR3 sequences detected, more than 7% appear once; the ten largest clones hold about 2.1%. The CDR3 covers 15 residues. V gave up 3 bases and J gave up 4 bases, with 16 bases separating them. Germline V lookup: CDR1 LGHNA, CDR2 YSLEER. This clonotype was counted many times. Its antigen remains unknown. Study-wide findings and caveats: The study found that DPC sensitization did not change TCRs above 1 in 1000 frequency.

V and J are TRBV4-3 and TRBJ2-7; no reliable D call. The source is a male donor in good health. This CDR3 reads CASSQGSDPYYEQYF. The CDR3 DNA follows: TGCGCCAGCAGCCAGGGGTCAGATCCTTATTACGAGCAGTACTTC.